This T cell receptor (beta chain) was retrieved from a study of blood T cell repertoires in COVID-19. About the study: Sites across the United States, Italy and Spain contributed samples from acute and convalescent COVID-19. PBMCs, B-cell-depleted T cells, or T cells provided the cDNA or gDNA that made up the material.

This clone appeared once. In the source study's methods: Researchers report that nucleated cell counts were estimated from reference gene primer amplification. Clones were read by immunoSEQ multiplex PCR, and TCRdb kept only the in-frame ones, dropping some. The V and J calls and clone size were taken over from that table, and D and trimming were inferred from the DNA. The profile covers more than 95,000 clones, with approximately 85% appearing a single time and roughly 4.5% taken by the ten largest. The CDR3 covers 14 residues. From germline, CDR1 is SGHRS and CDR2 YFSETQ. Unmatched junction bases numbered 4, after V lost 3 bases and J lost 2 bases.

Sequencing input: peripheral blood. This TCR derives from a man between 50 and 59 years old with acute or convalescent COVID-19. This chain uses TRBV5-1 with TRBJ1-2; 7 bases agree with TRBD1. The CDR3 sequence: CASSSEGGNYGYTF. The CDR3 nucleotides read TGCGCCAGCAGCTCCGAAGGGGGCAACTATGGCTACACCTTC.